This entry lists 5 T cell receptor beta chains sequenced from one sample in a study of blood T cell repertoires in COVID-19. Assay used: immunoSEQ multiplex PCR; TCRdb lists only in-frame clones, some missing. The sample has around 250,000 clones; roughly nine tenths are singletons. Sequencing was carried out using peripheral blood. These receptor sequences come from a man in his late teens or twenties with active or convalescent COVID-19.

V and J are TRBV5-1 and TRBJ1-5, with 10 bases that match TRBD1. V lost 5 bases, J lost 7 bases, and 9 bases stayed unmatched. CDR1 SGHRS and CDR2 YFSETQ come from the germline V gene. The CDR3 loop spans 15 amino acids. CDR3 amino acids: CASSSGTGVSQPQHF. As DNA, the CDR3 is TGCGCCAGCAGTTCCGGGACAGGGGTTTCCCAGCCCCAGCATTTT. The entire variable domain, with the rest obtained from reference TRBV5-1 and TRBJ1-5, is as follows: KAGVTQTPRYLIKTRGQQVTLSCSPISGHRSVSWYQQTPGQGLQFLFEYFSETQRNKGNFPGRFSGRQFSNSRSEMNVSTLELGDSALYLCASSSGTGVSQPQHFGDGTRLSIL.

This chain uses TRBV7-3 with TRBJ2-5; 13 nucleotides line up with TRBD2. The CDR3 is 17 amino acids. The germline V gene encodes CDR1 SGHTA and CDR2 FQGTGA. V dropped 2 bases and J dropped 5; count of bases not matched to a gene: 8. CDR3 in DNA: TGTGCCAGCAGCTTAGGAGTACTAGCGGGAGGGGGGGAGACCCAGTACTTC. Amino acids: CASSLGVLAGGGETQYF.

This rearrangement joins TRBV7-9 to TRBJ2-2, with a weak D call TRBD1 (6 bases). The CDR3 is 17 residues long. Looked up from germline, CDR1 is SEHNR and CDR2 is FQNEAQ (reference sequence). V was pared by 6 bases and J by 3 bases, with 20 bases between. The CDR3 DNA sequence: TGTGCCAGCAGATATATAAACAGGGTAGAAGACACCGGGGAGCTGTTTTTT. Residues: CASRYINRVEDTGELFF.

The sample holds one count of this clone. The V and J genes are TRBV5-6 and TRBJ1-6; weak D call: TRBD1 (6 bases). The CDR3 length is 16 residues. V was pared by 1 base and J by 6 bases, with 14 bases between. From germline, CDR1 is SGHDT and CDR2 YYEEEE. The CDR3 DNA sequence: TGTGCCAGCAGCTTGCAGGGGATGTTGGTTAATTCACCCCTCCACTTT. Translated, it gives CASSLQGMLVNSPLHF.

This clone was detected once. The chain links TRBV4-3 to TRBJ2-4, with 9 bases that match TRBD2. This CDR3 has 17 residues. Germline values: CDR1 LGHNA, CDR2 YSLEER. V shed 4 bases and J 6 bases; nucleotides not matched to a gene: 13. The CDR3 reads CASSLRGREGLGNIQYF. CDR3 in DNA: TGCGCCAGCAGCCTGCGCGGGCGGGAGGGCCTCGGAAACATTCAGTACTTC.